This T cell receptor beta chain was observed in a study of blood T cell repertoires in COVID-19. Study-wide context: Collection of acute and convalescent COVID-19 samples took place in the United States, Italy and Spain.

This CDR3 contains 14 residues. Trimming took 5 bases from V and 5 from J, leaving 13 bases between them. Germline V gene lookup returns CDR1 LNHNV and CDR2 YYDKDF (reference sequence). Clones were read by immunoSEQ multiplex PCR, and TCRdb kept only the in-frame ones, dropping some. In the table there are 150,000 to 200,000 clones, less than 90% of which are singletons. The chain carries TRBV15 and TRBJ1-5; the D gene is possibly TRBD1 (5 bases). The sample was peripheral blood. The origin of this receptor is a woman in her seventies with COVID-19, enrolled during active disease. Here the CDR3 reads CATSPFVGDQPQHF. CDR3 coding DNA: TGTGCCACCAGCCCTTTCGTAGGGGATCAGCCCCAGCATTTT.